Shown below are 26 T cell receptor beta chains from a single sample sequenced in a study of T cell responses to AZD1222 COVID-19 vaccine. Assay used: immunoSEQ multiplex PCR; TCRdb lists only in-frame clones, some missing. The sample has 150,000 or so clones; 75% to 95% are singletons. The specimen was peripheral blood, collected on day 0 of AZD1222 vaccination. The receptors originated from an adult in good health.

The J gene is TRBJ1-3, the V gene TRBV19, with unresolved D. Germline CDR1 reads LNHDA; CDR2 reads SQIVND (reference sequence). The V and J ends lost 8 bases and 4 bases respectively, with 9 bases between them. The length of the CDR3 is 12 residues. CDR3: CASLQSGNTIYF. The CDR3 DNA is TGTGCCAGTCTGCAATCGGGAAACACCATATATTTT.

The J gene is TRBJ1-5, the V gene TRBV3-1 (or the pseudogene TRBV3-2); D unclear. This CDR3 region has 17 residues. The V end was cut by 6 bases, the J end by 1 base, with 19 bases between. CDR1 is LGHDT, CDR2 YNNKEL, per germline (reference sequence). The CDR3 nucleotides read TGTGCCAGCAGACATGATCGGTTACCCGTAAGCAATCAGCCCCAGCATTTT. It yields the protein CASRHDRLPVSNQPQHF.

The chain employs TRBV27 and TRBJ2-1, with D possibly TRBD2 on 7 matching bases. Germline assignment: CDR1 MNHEY and CDR2 SMNVEV (reference sequence). This CDR3 comprises 14 residues. V was shortened by 2 bases and J by 6 bases, with 11 bases between the two germline ends. CDR3 in DNA: TGTGCCAGCAGTTTAGGGGGGGGGCTCAATGAGCAGTTCTTC. This translates into CASSLGGGLNEQFF.

The chain combines TRBV10-3 with TRBJ2-2; 9 bases are a match to TRBD2. The V and J ends lost 3 bases and 7 bases, in that order; junction bases with no gene match: 9. Germline V gene sequence: CDR1 ENHRY, CDR2 SYGVKD. The CDR3 consists of 16 residues. CDR3 bases: TGTGCCATCAGTGATGGGCTAGCGGGGAATATCGGGGAGCTGTTTTTT. It codes for CAISDGLAGNIGELFF.

This sequence joins TRBV2 and TRBJ1-2, with 9 bases identical to TRBD1. This CDR3 has 18 amino acids. V lost 6 bases to trimming and J lost 6 bases; unmatched junction nucleotides: 20. Per the germline V gene, CDR1 is SNHLY and CDR2 is FYNNEI. This CDR3 is CASRRIFRDRGFMDGYTF. The CDR3 coding sequence is TGTGCCAGCAGACGCATTTTTAGAGACAGGGGGTTTATGGATGGCTACACCTTC.

As DNA, the CDR3 is TGCAGCGTCCGGGACCGTGCCTACGAGCAGTACTTC. Its protein product is CSVRDRAYEQYF. The gene calls are TRBV29-1 and TRBJ2-7; D could derive from TRBD1 or TRBD2 (5 bases each). Between the trimmed V and J ends, which lost 6 bases and 2 bases, there was a span of 11 bases. CDR1 SQVTM and CDR2 ANQGSEA come from the germline V gene. This CDR3 is built from 12 residues.

The chain uses TRBV30 and TRBJ1-2; 9 bases line up with TRBD1. The CDR3 has 15 residues. V gave up 5 bases and J gave up 3 bases; unmatched junction bases: 10. CDR1 is GTSNPN, CDR2 SVGIG, per germline (reference sequence). The CDR3 coding sequence is TGTGCCTGGTCCGGGACAGGGAAATGGGACTATGGCTACACCTTC. It specifies CAWSGTGKWDYGYTF.

This chain uses TRBV5-4 with TRBJ1-1; TRBD1 is a possible D gene (6 bases). The germline V gene has CDR1 SGHNT and CDR2 YYREEE (reference sequence). There are 14 residues in the CDR3. The V end lost 5 bases, the J end lost 0 bases, and 11 bases lay between the germline ends. The CDR3 DNA is TGTGCCAGCAGGGGGGGCGAAGTGAACACTGAAGCTTTCTTT. Encoded protein: CASRGGEVNTEAFF.

This sequence joins TRBV5-1 and TRBJ1-1, with D uncertain. V lost 0 bases and J lost 6, with 6 bases in between. Germline V gene data show CDR1 as SGHRS and CDR2 as YFSETQ. The length of the CDR3 is 12 residues. CDR3 coding DNA: TGCGCCAGCAGCTTGGGGGCCTCTGAAGCTTTCTTT. Its translation: CASSLGASEAFF.

This clone appeared many times. The chain's CDR3 is CATSRDMTGANVLTF. The DNA of the CDR3 is TGTGCCACCAGCAGAGATATGACAGGGGCCAACGTCCTGACTTTC. This rearrangement joins TRBV15 to TRBJ2-6; no clear D gene. V was clipped by 0 bases and J by 4 bases, with 7 bases between them. The CDR3 totals 15 residues. Germline loops: CDR1 LNHNV, CDR2 YYDKDF (reference sequence).

The gene calls are TRBV11-3 and TRBJ2-1, with D tentatively TRBD1 or TRBD2 (6 bases each). The V gene lost 3 bases and the J gene lost 0 bases, with 9 bases spanning the gap. The CDR3 loop spans 15 amino acids. Per germline, CDR1 SGHNT and CDR2 YENEEA. The CDR3, as DNA: TGTGCCAGCAGCTTCCGGGGGCCCTCCTACAATGAGCAGTTCTTC. Translated, it gives CASSFRGPSYNEQFF.

The chain combines TRBV13 with TRBJ2-7; possible D gene TRBD1, 6 bases. CDR1 is PRHDT, CDR2 FYEKMQ, per germline (reference sequence). The CDR3 sequence is 12 residues long. The V gene lost 5 bases and the J gene lost 3 bases, with 8 bases spanning the gap. The CDR3 sequence is CASSARGYEQYF. In DNA form, the CDR3 reads TGTGCCAGCAGCGCCAGGGGCTACGAGCAGTACTTC.

J is TRBJ1-5 and V is TRBV23-1; D is perhaps TRBD1 (6 bases). TRBV23-1 is noted as an ORF with a role that remains uncertain. The CDR3 totals 17 residues. The ends were cut back, 2 bases at V and 6 bases at J, with 20 bases in the middle. CDR3 nucleotide sequence: TGCGCCAGCAGTCAACCGCCCTGCCGGGACACAGGTCAGCCCCAGCATTTT. It encodes CASSQPPCRDTGQPQHF.

The V and J genes are TRBV6-5 and TRBJ2-2; D possibly corresponds to TRBD2 (5 bases). The ends were cut back, 8 bases at V and 0 bases at J, with 10 bases in the middle. Germline V gene data show CDR1 as MNHEY and CDR2 as SVGAGI. This CDR3 spans 14 amino acids. CDR3 sequence: CASRDYPNTGELFF. Here the CDR3 DNA reads TGTGCCAGCCGCGACTACCCGAACACCGGGGAGCTGTTTTTT.

The chain joins TRBV5-6 to TRBJ2-1, with D hard to call. Trimming removed 4 bases at V and 7 bases at J, with 9 bases between. This CDR3 comprises 12 residues. Germline V gives CDR1 SGHDT, CDR2 YYEEEE. CDR3 sequence: CASSTRHNEQFF. For the CDR3, the DNA is TGTGCCAGCAGCACAAGACATAATGAGCAGTTCTTC.

The J gene is TRBJ1-1, the V gene TRBV28; D gene unclear. V lost 5 bases to trimming and J lost 1 base, with 8 bases between them. The CDR3 sequence is 13 residues long. Per germline, CDR1 MDHEN and CDR2 SYDVKM. The CDR3 nucleotides read TGTGCCAGCAGTCCGACGGGGAACACTGAAGCTTTCTTT. Translation gives CASSPTGNTEAFF.

This rearrangement joins TRBV7-2 to TRBJ1-3; possibly TRBD1 for D (5 bases). From germline, CDR1 is SGHTA and CDR2 FQGNSA. There are 16 residues in the CDR3. V was cut by 1 base and J by 4 bases, with 14 bases left in between. CDR3 sequence (DNA): TGTGCCAGCAGCTTAGTGGATGGGGGAGCAGGAAACACCATATATTTT. It codes for CASSLVDGGAGNTIYF.

V and J are TRBV5-4 and TRBJ2-7; D call uncertain. The CDR3 is 12 amino acids. V lost 6 bases to trimming and J lost 10 bases, with 17 bases between them. Germline lookup yields CDR1 SGHNT and CDR2 YYREEE (reference sequence). This CDR3 is CASMETSGEQYF. Written as DNA, the CDR3 is TGTGCCAGCATGGAGACCTCTGGGGAACAGTACTTC.

This sequence joins TRBV4-2 and TRBJ2-3; TRBD2 might be the D (6 bases). The length of the CDR3 is 13 residues. The V gene lost 1 base and the J gene lost 4 bases, with 6 bases spanning the gap. CDR1 is LGHNA, CDR2 YNFKEQ, per germline. CDR3 nucleotides: TGTGCCAGCAGCCAAGCGGGGGCAGATACGCAGTATTTT. Translated, it gives CASSQAGADTQYF.

The chain is built from TRBV12-3 or TRBV12-4 and TRBJ2-7, with D possibly TRBD2 on 5 matching bases. CDR3 length: 13 residues. The V end was cut by 4 bases, the J end by 4 bases, with 11 bases between. The CDR3 loop reads CASSWNRGYEQYF. The CDR3 nucleotides are TGTGCCAGCAGTTGGAATCGGGGTTACGAGCAGTACTTC.

The gene calls are TRBV19 and TRBJ1-1; D remains unclear. The CDR3 consists of 11 residues. Trimming shortened V by 1 base and J by 11 bases, and 8 bases separated the two germline ends. Per germline, CDR1 LNHDA and CDR2 SQIVND (reference sequence). CDR3 nucleotide sequence: TGTGCCAGTAGTATAGGACTGGGTGCTTTCTTT. Translation: CASSIGLGAFF.

J is TRBJ1-3 and V is TRBV27; possibly TRBD1 for D (6 bases). V dropped 7 bases and J dropped 9 bases, with 16 bases sitting between them. The germline CDR1 and CDR2 sequences are MNHEY and SMNVEV (reference sequence). The CDR3 has 13 amino acids. Here the CDR3 DNA reads TGTGCCAGCACCCCGGACAGCGGCCGCACCATATATTTT. Translating it yields CASTPDSGRTIYF.

This rearrangement joins TRBV28 to TRBJ2-2; D is ambiguous. The V end was cut by 3 bases, the J end by 6 bases, with 5 bases between. Germline V lookup: CDR1 MDHEN, CDR2 SYDVKM. The length of the CDR3 is 12 residues. For the CDR3, the DNA is TGTGCCAGCAGTTTCCGACCCGGGGAGCTGTTTTTT. Translating gives CASSFRPGELFF.

The chain is built from TRBV5-1 and TRBJ2-7, with 7 bases fitting TRBD2. The CDR3 runs 15 residues. J gave up 5 bases and V 3 bases, and 11 bases lay outside the gene matches. Germline V lookup: CDR1 SGHRS, CDR2 YFSETQ. CDR3 loop: CASSYSGGTYDEQYF. The CDR3 nucleotides are TGCGCCAGCAGCTACTCCGGGGGGACGTACGACGAGCAGTACTTC.

V usage is TRBV3-1 (or the pseudogene TRBV3-2) and J usage is TRBJ1-1; D is unclear. Germline CDR1 reads LGHDT; CDR2 reads YNNKEL (reference sequence). CDR3 length: 16 residues. V was clipped by 4 bases and J by 1 base, with 16 bases between them. CDR3 region: CASSPTDATANTEAFF. CDR3 sequence (DNA): TGTGCCAGCAGCCCCACAGACGCGACGGCGAACACTGAAGCTTTCTTT.

The gene calls are TRBV7-9 and TRBJ2-7; 10 nucleotides agree with TRBD2. Per germline, CDR1 SEHNR and CDR2 FQNEAQ (reference sequence). The junction had 6 bases not matched to a gene; V was cut back by 0 bases and J by 1 base. The CDR3 totals 17 residues. In nucleotides, the CDR3 is TGTGCCAGCAGCTTAGCCCCGATAGCGGGGGGTTCCTACGAGCAGTACTTC. Protein: CASSLAPIAGGSYEQYF.